A selection of T cell receptor beta chains follows, all from one sample in a study of technical replicates of blood from a few donors. The protocol was immunoSEQ multiplex PCR, while the TCRdb copy is restricted to in-frame clones and leaves out a portion. Of roughly 81,000 clones in the sample, 80% to 90% were seen once. The sample was PBMCs. All receptors derive from a human donor in good health. Some clones in this sample may be carry-over from other donors' samples. Both conserved end residues are part of each CDR3. A D gene is named only where the DNA matches it firmly. Some rows have no size entry. The others give once, few or many, or a class for an expanded clone.

TRBJ1-4 NA TRBD1 TRBV7-8 CASSLYRGVPNEKLFF TGTGCCAGCAGCTTATACAGGGGTGTCCCTAATGAAAAACTGTTTTTT
TRBJ2-2 NA NA TRBV15 CATSRDPSTGELFF TGTGCCACCAGCAGAGATCCATCCACCGGGGAGCTGTTTTTT
TRBJ1-2 NA TRBD1 TRBV30 CAWTRNRGQGGYTF TGTGCCTGGACTCGAAACAGGGGGCAGGGCGGCTACACCTTC
TRBJ1-2 NA NA TRBV5-4 CASSLYRAQGYTF TGTGCCAGCAGCTTATACAGGGCGCAGGGCTACACCTTC
TRBJ2-7 NA TRBD1 TRBV7-2 CASSTSGQGLEQYF TGTGCCAGCAGCACCTCGGGACAGGGCCTCGAGCAGTACTTC
TRBJ2-7 once TRBD2 TRBV19 CASSRKRGSSYEQYF TGTGCCAGTAGCCGCAAGCGGGGGAGCTCCTACGAGCAGTACTTC
TRBJ1-1 NA NA TRBV1 CTSSQDGNRDRGREKAFF TGCACCAGCAGCCAAGATGGGAACAGGGACAGGGGGCGGGAGAAAGCTTTCTTT
TRBJ1-1 NA NA TRBV11-2 CASSRDRNTEAFF TGTGCCAGCAGTCGTGACAGGAACACTGAAGCTTTCTTT
TRBJ2-5 NA TRBD2 TRBV5-4 CASSLDSGGAMKTQYF TGTGCCAGCAGCTTGGATAGCGGGGGGGCGATGAAGACCCAGTACTTC
TRBJ1-2 few NA TRBV6-5 CASSYSITTGDGYTF TGTGCCAGCAGTTACTCGATTACCACGGGGGATGGCTACACCTTC
TRBJ2-5 NA TRBD2 TRBV2 CASSEAASGGTQYF TGTGCCAGCAGTGAAGCGGCTAGCGGAGGGACCCAGTACTTC
TRBJ2-7 NA TRBD1 TRBV30 CAWSAGTAGLGPRYYEQYF TGTGCCTGGAGTGCGGGGACAGCCGGGCTGGGCCCACGGTACTACGAGCAGTACTTC
TRBJ1-1 NA NA TRBV18 CASSPRTGADTEAFF TGTGCCAGCTCACCACGAACGGGAGCCGACACTGAAGCTTTCTTT
TRBJ1-4 once NA TRBV9 CASSVTDEKLFF TGTGCCAGCAGCGTGACAGATGAAAAACTGTTTTTT